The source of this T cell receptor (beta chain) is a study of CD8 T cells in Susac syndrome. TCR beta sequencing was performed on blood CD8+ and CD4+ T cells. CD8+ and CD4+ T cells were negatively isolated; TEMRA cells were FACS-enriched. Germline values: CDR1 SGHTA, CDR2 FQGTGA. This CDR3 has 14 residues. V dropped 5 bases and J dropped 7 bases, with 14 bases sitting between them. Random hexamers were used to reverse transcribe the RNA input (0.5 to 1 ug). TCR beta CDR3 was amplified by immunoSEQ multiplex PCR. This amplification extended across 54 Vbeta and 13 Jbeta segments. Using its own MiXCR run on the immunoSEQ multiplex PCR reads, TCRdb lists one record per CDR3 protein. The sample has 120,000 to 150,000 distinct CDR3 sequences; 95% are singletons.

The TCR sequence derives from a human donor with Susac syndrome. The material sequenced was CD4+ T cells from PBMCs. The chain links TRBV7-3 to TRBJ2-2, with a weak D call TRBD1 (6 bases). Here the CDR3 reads CASSVHRENGELFF. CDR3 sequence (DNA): TGTGCCAGCAGCGTACACAGGGAAAACGGGGAGCTGTTTTTT.